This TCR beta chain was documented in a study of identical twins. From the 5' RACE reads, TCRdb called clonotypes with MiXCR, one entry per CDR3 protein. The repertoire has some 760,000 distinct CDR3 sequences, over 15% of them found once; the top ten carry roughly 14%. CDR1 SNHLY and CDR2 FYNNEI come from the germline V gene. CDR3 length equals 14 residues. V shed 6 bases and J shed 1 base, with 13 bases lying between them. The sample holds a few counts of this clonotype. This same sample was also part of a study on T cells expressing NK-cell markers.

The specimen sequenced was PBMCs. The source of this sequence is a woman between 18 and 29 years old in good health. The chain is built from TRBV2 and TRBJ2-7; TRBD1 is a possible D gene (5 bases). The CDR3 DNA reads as TGTGCCAGCAGACAGTTTGACAGTTCCTACGAGCAGTACTTC. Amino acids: CASRQFDSSYEQYF.